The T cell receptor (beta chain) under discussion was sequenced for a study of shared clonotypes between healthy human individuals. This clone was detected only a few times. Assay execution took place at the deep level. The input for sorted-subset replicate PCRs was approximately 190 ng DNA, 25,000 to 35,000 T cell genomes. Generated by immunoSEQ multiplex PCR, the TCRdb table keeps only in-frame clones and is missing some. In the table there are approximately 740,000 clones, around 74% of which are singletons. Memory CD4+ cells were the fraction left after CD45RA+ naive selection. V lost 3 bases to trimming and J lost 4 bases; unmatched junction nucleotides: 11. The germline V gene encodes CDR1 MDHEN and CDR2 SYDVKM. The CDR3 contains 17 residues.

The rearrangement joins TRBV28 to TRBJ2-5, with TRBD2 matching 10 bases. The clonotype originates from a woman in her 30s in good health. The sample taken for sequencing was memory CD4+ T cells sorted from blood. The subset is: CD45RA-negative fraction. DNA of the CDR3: TGTGCCAGCAGTTTTTGGCCTAGCGGGAGTCGGGGAGAGACCCAGTACTTC. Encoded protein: CASSFWPSGSRGETQYF.